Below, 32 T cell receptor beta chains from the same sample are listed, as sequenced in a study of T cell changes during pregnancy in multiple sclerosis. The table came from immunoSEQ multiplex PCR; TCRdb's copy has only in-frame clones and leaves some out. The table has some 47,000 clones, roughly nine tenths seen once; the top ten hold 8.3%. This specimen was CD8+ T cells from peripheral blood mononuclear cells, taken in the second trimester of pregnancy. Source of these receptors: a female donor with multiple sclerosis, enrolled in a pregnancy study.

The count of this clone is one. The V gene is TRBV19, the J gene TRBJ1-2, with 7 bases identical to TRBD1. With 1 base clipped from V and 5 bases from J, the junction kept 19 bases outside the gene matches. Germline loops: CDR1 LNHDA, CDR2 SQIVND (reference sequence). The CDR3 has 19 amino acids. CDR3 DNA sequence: TGTGCCAGTAGTATAGGCCAACAGGGGAACCCCGTTTTTCGATATGGCTACACCTTC. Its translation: CASSIGQQGNPVFRYGYTF.

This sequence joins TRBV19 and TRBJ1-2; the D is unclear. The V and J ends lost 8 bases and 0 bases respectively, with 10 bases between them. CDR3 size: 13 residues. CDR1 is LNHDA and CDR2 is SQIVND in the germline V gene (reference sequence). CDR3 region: CASAQASNYGYTF. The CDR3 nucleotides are TGTGCCAGTGCGCAGGCCTCTAACTATGGCTACACCTTC. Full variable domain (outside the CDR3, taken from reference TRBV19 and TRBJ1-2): DGGITQSPKYLFRKEGQNVTLSCEQNLNHDAMYWYRQDPGQGLRLIYYSQIVNDFQKGDIAEGYSVSREKKESFPLTVTSAQKNPTAFYLCASAQASNYGYTFGSGTRLTVV.

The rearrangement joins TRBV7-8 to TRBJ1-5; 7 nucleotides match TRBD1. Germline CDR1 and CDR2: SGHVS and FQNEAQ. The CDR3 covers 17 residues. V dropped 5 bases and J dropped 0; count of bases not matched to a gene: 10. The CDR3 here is CASSPRDRSYSNQPQHF. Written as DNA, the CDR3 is TGTGCCAGCAGCCCTCGGGACAGATCATATAGCAATCAGCCCCAGCATTTT.

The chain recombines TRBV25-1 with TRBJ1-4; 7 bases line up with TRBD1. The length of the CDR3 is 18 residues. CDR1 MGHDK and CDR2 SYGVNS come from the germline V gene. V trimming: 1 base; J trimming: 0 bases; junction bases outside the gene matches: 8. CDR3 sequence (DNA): TGTGCCAGCAGTGAATTAACCTCCCAGGGGGCAACTAATGAAAAACTGTTTTTT. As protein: CASSELTSQGATNEKLFF.

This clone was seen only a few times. The CDR3 DNA follows: TGTGCCTGGAGTGTCGGGAGCAATCAGCCCCAGCATTTT. It yields the protein CAWSVGSNQPQHF. The rearrangement uses TRBV30 and TRBJ1-5, with D uncertain. The germline CDR1 and CDR2 sequences are GTSNPN and SVGIG (reference sequence). Deletions cut 0 bases from V and 1 base from J, with 4 bases between. The CDR3 extends over 13 amino acids.

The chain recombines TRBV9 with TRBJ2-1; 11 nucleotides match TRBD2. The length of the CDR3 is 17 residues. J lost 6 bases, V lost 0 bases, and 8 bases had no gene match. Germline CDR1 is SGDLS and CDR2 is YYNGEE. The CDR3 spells CASSVDPLAGGINEQFF. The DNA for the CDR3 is TGTGCCAGCAGCGTAGACCCCTTAGCGGGGGGGATCAATGAGCAGTTCTTC.

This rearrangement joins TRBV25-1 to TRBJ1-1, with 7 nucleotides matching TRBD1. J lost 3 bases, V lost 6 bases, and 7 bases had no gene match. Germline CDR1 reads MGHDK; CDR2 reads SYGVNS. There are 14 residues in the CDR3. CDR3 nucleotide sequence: TGTGCCAGCAGCGTCACAGGGGCTGACACTGAAGCTTTCTTT. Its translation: CASSVTGADTEAFF.

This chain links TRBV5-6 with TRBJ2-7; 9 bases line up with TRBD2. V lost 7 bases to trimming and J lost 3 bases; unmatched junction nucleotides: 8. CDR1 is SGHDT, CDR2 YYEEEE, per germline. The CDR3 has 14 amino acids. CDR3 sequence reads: CASRGRVGGYEQYF. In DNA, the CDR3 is TGTGCCAGCCGCGGGAGGGTAGGCGGCTACGAGCAGTACTTC. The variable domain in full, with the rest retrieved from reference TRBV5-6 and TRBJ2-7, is DAGVTQSPTHLIKTRGQQVTLRCSPKSGHDTVSWYQQALGQGPQFIFQYYEEEERQRGNFPDRFSGHQFPNYSSELNVNALLLGDSALYLCASRGRVGGYEQYFGPGTRLTVT.

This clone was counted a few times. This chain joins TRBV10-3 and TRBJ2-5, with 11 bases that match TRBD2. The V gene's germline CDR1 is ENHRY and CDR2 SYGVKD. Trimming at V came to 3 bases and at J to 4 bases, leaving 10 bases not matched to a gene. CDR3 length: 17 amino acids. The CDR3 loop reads CAISDPLAGGTGETQYF. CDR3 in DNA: TGTGCCATCAGTGACCCCCTAGCGGGGGGTACGGGAGAGACCCAGTACTTC.

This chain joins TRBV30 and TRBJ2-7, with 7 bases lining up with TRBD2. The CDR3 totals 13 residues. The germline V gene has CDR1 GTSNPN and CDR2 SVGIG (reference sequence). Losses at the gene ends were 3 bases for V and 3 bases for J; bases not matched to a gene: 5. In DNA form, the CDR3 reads TGTGCCTGGAGCCATCCGGGGGGCTACGAGCAGTACTTC. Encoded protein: CAWSHPGGYEQYF. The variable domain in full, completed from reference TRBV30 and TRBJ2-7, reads SQTIHQWPATLVQPVGSPLSLECTVEGTSNPNLYWYRQAAGRGLQLLFYSVGIGQISSEVPQNLSASRPQDRQFILSSKKLLLSDSGFYLCAWSHPGGYEQYFGPGTRLTVT.

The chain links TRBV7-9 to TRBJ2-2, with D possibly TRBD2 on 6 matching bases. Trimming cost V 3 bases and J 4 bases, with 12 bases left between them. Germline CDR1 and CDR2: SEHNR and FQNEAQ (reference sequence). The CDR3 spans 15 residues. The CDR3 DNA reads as TGTGCCAGCAGCTTTAATCGGGGGATCACCGGGGAGCTGTTTTTT. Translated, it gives CASSFNRGITGELFF.

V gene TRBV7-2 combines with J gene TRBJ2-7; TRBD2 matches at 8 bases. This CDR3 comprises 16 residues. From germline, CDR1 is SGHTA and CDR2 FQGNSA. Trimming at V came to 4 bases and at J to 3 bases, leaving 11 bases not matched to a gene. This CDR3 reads CASSSGKGLDIYEQYF. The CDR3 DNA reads TGTGCCAGCAGCTCGGGCAAGGGACTAGATATCTACGAGCAGTACTTC.

The CDR3 here is CASSFAQGVSYEQYF. The CDR3 DNA reads as TGTGCCAGCAGTTTTGCGCAGGGGGTATCCTACGAGCAGTACTTC. The chain is built from TRBV28 and TRBJ2-7; 7 nucleotides line up with TRBD1. The trim removed 3 bases at V and 1 base at J, leaving 6 bases unmatched. This CDR3 region has 15 residues. Germline V gene lookup returns CDR1 MDHEN and CDR2 SYDVKM.

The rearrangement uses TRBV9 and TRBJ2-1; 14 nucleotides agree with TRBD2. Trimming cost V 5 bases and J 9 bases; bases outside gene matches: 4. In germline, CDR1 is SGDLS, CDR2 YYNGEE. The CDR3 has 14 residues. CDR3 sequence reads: CASRGLAGGSEQFF. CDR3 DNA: TGTGCCAGCAGAGGACTAGCGGGGGGCAGTGAGCAGTTCTTC. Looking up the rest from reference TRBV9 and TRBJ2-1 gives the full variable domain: DSGVTQTPKHLITATGQRVTLRCSPRSGDLSVYWYQQSLDQGLQFLIQYYNGEERAKGNILERFSAQQFPDLHSELNLSSLELGDSALYFCASRGLAGGSEQFFGPGTRLTVL.

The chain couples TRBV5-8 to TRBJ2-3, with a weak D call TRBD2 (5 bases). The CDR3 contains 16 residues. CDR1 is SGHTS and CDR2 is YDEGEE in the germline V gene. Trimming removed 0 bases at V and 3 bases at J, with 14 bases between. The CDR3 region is CASSLAEAKLTDTQYF. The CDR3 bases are TGTGCCAGCAGCTTGGCGGAGGCTAAGTTGACAGATACGCAGTATTTT. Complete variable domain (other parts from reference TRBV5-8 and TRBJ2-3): EAGVTQSPTHLIKTRGQQATLRCSPISGHTSVYWYQQALGLGLQFLLWYDEGEERNRGNFPPRFSGRQFPNYSSELNVNALELEDSALYLCASSLAEAKLTDTQYFGPGTRLTVL.

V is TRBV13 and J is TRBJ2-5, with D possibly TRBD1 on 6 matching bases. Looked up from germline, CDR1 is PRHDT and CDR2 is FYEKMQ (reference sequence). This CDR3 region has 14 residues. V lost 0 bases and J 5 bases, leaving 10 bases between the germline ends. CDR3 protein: CASSLGQGLETQYF. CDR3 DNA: TGTGCCAGCAGCTTAGGGCAGGGGCTGGAGACCCAGTACTTC.

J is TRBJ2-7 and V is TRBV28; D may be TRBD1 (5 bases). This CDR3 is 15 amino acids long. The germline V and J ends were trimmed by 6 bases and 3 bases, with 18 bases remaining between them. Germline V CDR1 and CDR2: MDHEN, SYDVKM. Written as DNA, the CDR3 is TGTGCCAGCAGGTTGTCCATGGGGCGAGTCTACGAGCAGTACTTC. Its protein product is CASRLSMGRVYEQYF.

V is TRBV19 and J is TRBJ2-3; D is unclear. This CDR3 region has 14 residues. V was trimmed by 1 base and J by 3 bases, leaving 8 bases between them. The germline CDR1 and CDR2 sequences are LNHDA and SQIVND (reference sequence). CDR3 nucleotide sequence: TGTGCCAGTAGTATAGCTGAGAGAACAGATACGCAGTATTTT. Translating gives CASSIAERTDTQYF.

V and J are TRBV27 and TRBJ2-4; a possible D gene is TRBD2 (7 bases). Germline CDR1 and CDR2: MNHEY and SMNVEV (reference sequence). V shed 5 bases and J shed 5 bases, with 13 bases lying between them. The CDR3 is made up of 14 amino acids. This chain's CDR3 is CASSLGGLQNIQYF. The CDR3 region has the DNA TGTGCCAGCAGTCTCGGGGGGCTCCAAAACATTCAGTACTTC.

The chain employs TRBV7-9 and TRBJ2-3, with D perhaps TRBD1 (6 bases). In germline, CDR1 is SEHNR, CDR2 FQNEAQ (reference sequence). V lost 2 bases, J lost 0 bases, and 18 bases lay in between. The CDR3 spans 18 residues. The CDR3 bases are TGTGCCAGCAGCTTATTGGCAGGGGACGAGACTAGCACAGATACGCAGTATTTT. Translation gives CASSLLAGDETSTDTQYF.

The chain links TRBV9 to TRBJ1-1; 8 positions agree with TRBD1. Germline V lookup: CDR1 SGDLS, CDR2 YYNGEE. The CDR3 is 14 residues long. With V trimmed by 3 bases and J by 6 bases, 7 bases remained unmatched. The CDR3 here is CASSALTGEPEAFF. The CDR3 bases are TGTGCCAGCAGCGCCCTGACAGGGGAGCCTGAAGCTTTCTTT. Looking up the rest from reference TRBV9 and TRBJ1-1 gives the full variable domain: DSGVTQTPKHLITATGQRVTLRCSPRSGDLSVYWYQQSLDQGLQFLIQYYNGEERAKGNILERFSAQQFPDLHSELNLSSLELGDSALYFCASSALTGEPEAFFGQGTRLTVV.

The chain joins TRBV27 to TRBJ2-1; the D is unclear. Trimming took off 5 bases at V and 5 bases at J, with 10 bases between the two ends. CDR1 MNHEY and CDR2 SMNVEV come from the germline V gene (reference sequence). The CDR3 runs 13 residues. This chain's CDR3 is CASSTGTDNEQFF. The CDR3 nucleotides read TGTGCCAGCAGTACCGGTACCGACAATGAGCAGTTCTTC.

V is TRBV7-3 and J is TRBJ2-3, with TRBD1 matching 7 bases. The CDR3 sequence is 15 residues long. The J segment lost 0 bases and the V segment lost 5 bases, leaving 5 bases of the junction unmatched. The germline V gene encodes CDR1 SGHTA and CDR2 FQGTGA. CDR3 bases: TGTGCCAGCAGCCCGGGACAGTCTAGCACAGATACGCAGTATTTT. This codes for CASSPGQSSTDTQYF.

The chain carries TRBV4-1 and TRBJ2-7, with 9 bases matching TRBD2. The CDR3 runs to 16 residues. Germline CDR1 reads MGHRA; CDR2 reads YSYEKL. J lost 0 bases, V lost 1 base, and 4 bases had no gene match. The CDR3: CASSQVASGDSYEQYF. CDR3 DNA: TGCGCCAGCAGCCAAGTCGCTAGCGGGGACTCCTACGAGCAGTACTTC.

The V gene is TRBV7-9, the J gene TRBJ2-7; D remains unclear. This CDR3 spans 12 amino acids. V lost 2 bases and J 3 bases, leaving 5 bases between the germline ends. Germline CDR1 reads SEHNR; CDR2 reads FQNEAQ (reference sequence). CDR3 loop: CASSLNNYEQYF. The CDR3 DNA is TGTGCCAGCAGCTTAAATAACTACGAGCAGTACTTC.

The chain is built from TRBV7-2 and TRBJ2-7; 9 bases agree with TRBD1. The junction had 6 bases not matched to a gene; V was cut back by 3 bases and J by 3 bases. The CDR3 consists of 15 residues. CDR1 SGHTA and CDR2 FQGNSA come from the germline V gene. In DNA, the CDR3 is TGTGCCAGCAGCTTCCGGGACAGGGTAGACTACGAGCAGTACTTC. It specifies CASSFRDRVDYEQYF.

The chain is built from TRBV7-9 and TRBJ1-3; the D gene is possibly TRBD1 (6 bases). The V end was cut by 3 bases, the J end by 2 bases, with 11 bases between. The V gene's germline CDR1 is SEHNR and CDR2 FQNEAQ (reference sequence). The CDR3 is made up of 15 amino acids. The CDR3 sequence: CASSFPDSPGNTIYF. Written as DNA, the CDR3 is TGTGCCAGCAGCTTCCCGGACAGCCCTGGAAACACCATATATTTT.

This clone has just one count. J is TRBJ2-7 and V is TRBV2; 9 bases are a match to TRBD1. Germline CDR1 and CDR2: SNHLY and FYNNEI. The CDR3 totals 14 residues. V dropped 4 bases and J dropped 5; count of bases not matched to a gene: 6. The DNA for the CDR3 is TGTGCCAGCAGTGCTTATCGACAGGGGGACGAGCAGTACTTC. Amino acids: CASSAYRQGDEQYF.

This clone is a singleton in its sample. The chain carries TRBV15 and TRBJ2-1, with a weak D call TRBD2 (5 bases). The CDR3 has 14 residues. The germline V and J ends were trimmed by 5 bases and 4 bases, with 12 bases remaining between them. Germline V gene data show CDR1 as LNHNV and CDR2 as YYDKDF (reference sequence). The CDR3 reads CATSPRGMYNEQFF. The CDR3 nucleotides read TGTGCCACCAGCCCCCGGGGTATGTACAATGAGCAGTTCTTC.

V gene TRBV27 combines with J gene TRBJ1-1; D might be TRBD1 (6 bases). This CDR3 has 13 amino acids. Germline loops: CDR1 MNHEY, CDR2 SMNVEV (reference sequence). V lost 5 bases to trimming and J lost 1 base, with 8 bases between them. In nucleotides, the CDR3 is TGTGCCAGCAGTCTGGGACAGAACACTGAAGCTTTCTTT. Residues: CASSLGQNTEAFF.

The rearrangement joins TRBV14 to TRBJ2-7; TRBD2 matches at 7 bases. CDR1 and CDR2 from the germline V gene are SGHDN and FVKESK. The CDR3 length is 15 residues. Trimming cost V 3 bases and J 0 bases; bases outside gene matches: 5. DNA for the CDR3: TGTGCCAGCAGCCATTGGCGGGGGTACTCCTACGAGCAGTACTTC. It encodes CASSHWRGYSYEQYF.

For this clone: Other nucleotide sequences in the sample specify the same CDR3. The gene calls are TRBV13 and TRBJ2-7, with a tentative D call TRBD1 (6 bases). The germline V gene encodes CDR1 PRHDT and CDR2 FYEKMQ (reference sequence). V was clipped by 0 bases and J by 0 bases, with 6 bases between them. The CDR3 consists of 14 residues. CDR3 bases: TGTGCCAGCAGCTTAGGGGACAGCTCCTACGAGCAGTACTTC. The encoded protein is CASSLGDSSYEQYF.